The present T cell receptor (beta chain) was sequenced within a study of T cells after posttransplantation cyclophosphamide. The study's findings and limits: Donor-recipient repertoire similarity was low at 1-2 months, rising over year one.

Measured with immunoSEQ multiplex PCR; TCRdb has only the in-frame clones, and not every one. The sample includes roughly 45,000 clones, none of them occurring once. This clone was seen at least ten times. Its specificity is unknown. CDR1 is SEHNR and CDR2 is FQNEAQ in the germline V gene (reference sequence). V lost 1 base to trimming and J lost 0 bases; unmatched junction nucleotides: 0. The CDR3 contains 15 residues. Material for sequencing was PBMCs. This sequence was found in a man aged 35 to 55 in good health, CMV-negative, and a related stem cell transplant donor. The chain combines TRBV7-9 with TRBJ2-5, with TRBD1 matching 9 bases. CDR3 DNA sequence: TGTGCCAGCAGCTTAGGGACAGGGGACCAAGAGACCCAGTACTTC. It codes for CASSLGTGDQETQYF. The variable domain in full, with the rest retrieved from reference TRBV7-9 and TRBJ2-5, is DTGVSQNPRHKITKRGQNVTFRCDPISEHNRLYWYRQTLGQGPEFLTYFQNEAQLEKSRLLSDRFSAERPKGSFSTLEIQRTEQGDSAMYLCASSLGTGDQETQYFGPGTRLLVL.